Each of the 28 T cell receptor beta chains below was sequenced from the same sample in a study of blood T cell repertoires in COVID-19. The method was immunoSEQ multiplex PCR; TCRdb's version includes in-frame clones alone and lacks a portion of them. The repertoire holds about 100,000 clones, with just over 90% as singletons. Input material: peripheral blood. The receptors originated from a man between 50 and 59 years old with active COVID-19.

This chain links TRBV11-2 with TRBJ2-5; 16 nucleotides match TRBD2. In germline, CDR1 is SGHAT, CDR2 FQNNGV. The CDR3 loop spans 19 amino acids. V lost 3 bases to trimming and J lost 4 bases; unmatched junction nucleotides: 11. For the CDR3, the DNA is TGTGCCAGCAGCTTCCATCGGGGACTAGCGGGAGGGCCGCGAGAGACCCAGTACTTC. Protein product: CASSFHRGLAGGPRETQYF. Full variable domain (remainder filled in from reference TRBV11-2 and TRBJ2-5): EAGVAQSPRYKIIEKRQSVAFWCNPISGHATLYWYQQILGQGPKLLIQFQNNGVVDDSQLPKDRFSAERLKGVDSTLKIQPAKLEDSAVYLCASSFHRGLAGGPRETQYFGPGTRLLVL.

This clone was counted a single time. In DNA form, the CDR3 reads TGTGCCAGCAATAGCCCTCTAGGCAGGGGCACCAAAAACTTAATCCCTTTTTATGGCTACACCTTC. Its protein product is CASNSPLGRGTKNLIPFYGYTF. The chain recombines TRBV19 with TRBJ1-2, with D possibly being TRBD1 (6 bases). Looked up from germline, CDR1 is LNHDA and CDR2 is SQIVND (reference sequence). V was pared by 9 bases and J by 5 bases, with 43 bases between. The CDR3 has 22 amino acids.

The chain links TRBV12-3 or TRBV12-4 to TRBJ2-1; D unresolved. The CDR3 is 13 residues long. V lost 8 bases and J 2 bases, leaving 10 bases between the germline ends. CDR3 sequence reads: CASGQPTYNEQFF. CDR3 sequence (DNA): TGTGCCAGCGGGCAGCCTACCTACAATGAGCAGTTCTTC.

This rearrangement joins TRBV7-2 to TRBJ2-7; TRBD2 agrees at 7 bases. This CDR3 region has 14 residues. CDR1 and CDR2 (germline): SGHTA, FQGNSA. Losses at the gene ends were 3 bases for V and 0 bases for J; bases not matched to a gene: 2. The CDR3 loop reads CASSLLADSYEQYF. In DNA, the CDR3 is TGTGCCAGCAGCTTGCTAGCGGACTCCTACGAGCAGTACTTC.

The genes are TRBV7-9 and TRBJ1-1; no clear D gene. The germline gives CDR1 SEHNR, CDR2 FQNEAQ (reference sequence). Trimming shortened V by 2 bases and J by 5 bases, and 6 bases separated the two germline ends. This CDR3 contains 12 residues. CDR3 in DNA: TGTGCCAGCAGCTTATGGGAGACTGAAGCTTTCTTT. It yields the protein CASSLWETEAFF.

This clone was found once. V is TRBV5-1 and J is TRBJ1-2; 9 nucleotides agree with TRBD1. The CDR3 consists of 14 residues. The germline V gene has CDR1 SGHRS and CDR2 YFSETQ. The V gene end was trimmed by 4 bases and the J gene end by 8 bases; junction bases not matched to a gene: 9. This CDR3 reads CASSKEGQGWGYTF. The CDR3 nucleotides are TGCGCCAGCAGCAAGGAGGGACAGGGTTGGGGCTACACCTTC.

The chain joins TRBV2 to TRBJ2-1; unclear D gene. Trimming stripped 2 bases from V and 9 bases from J, with 8 bases between. This CDR3 spans 12 amino acids. Per the germline V gene, CDR1 is SNHLY and CDR2 is FYNNEI. The CDR3 region is CASSEQATEQFF. Here the CDR3 DNA reads TGTGCCAGCAGTGAACAGGCGACTGAGCAGTTCTTC.

The rearrangement uses TRBV14 and TRBJ1-2; no clear D gene. The CDR3 consists of 14 residues. V lost 1 base and J lost 1, with 7 bases in between. Germline assignment: CDR1 SGHDN and CDR2 FVKESK. As DNA, the CDR3 is TGTGCCAGCAGCCAAGTGGCCAGTAACTATGGCTACACCTTC. Residues: CASSQVASNYGYTF.

This clone has just a few counts. CDR3 amino acids: CASSVTGYYNEQFF. The DNA of the CDR3 is TGTGCCAGCAGCGTGACAGGGTACTACAATGAGCAGTTCTTC. This chain uses TRBV6-5 with TRBJ2-1; 7 nucleotides match TRBD1. With 6 bases clipped from V and 3 bases from J, the junction kept 5 bases outside the gene matches. Germline CDR1 reads MNHEY; CDR2 reads SVGAGI. CDR3 size: 14 residues.

The chain couples TRBV2 to TRBJ2-5; 12 positions agree with TRBD2. Germline lookup yields CDR1 SNHLY and CDR2 FYNNEI. The CDR3 is made up of 16 amino acids. J was trimmed by 2 bases and V by 6 bases; bases with no gene match: 7. The CDR3 loop reads CASSKGLAGQQETQYF. The CDR3 region has the DNA TGTGCCAGCAGCAAAGGACTAGCGGGACAACAAGAGACCCAGTACTTC. The entire variable domain, with the rest obtained from reference TRBV2 and TRBJ2-5, is as follows: EPEVTQTPSHQVTQMGQEVILRCVPISNHLYFYWYRQILGQKVEFLVSFYNNEISEKSEIFDDQFSVERPDGSNFTLKIRSTKLEDSAMYFCASSKGLAGQQETQYFGPGTRLLVL.

The V and J genes are TRBV6-5 and TRBJ1-1, with 11 bases lining up with TRBD1. V was clipped by 6 bases and J by 6 bases; unmatched bases: 9. The CDR3 totals 15 residues. CDR1 is MNHEY and CDR2 is SVGAGI in the germline V gene. The CDR3 protein is CASSSGQGGPSEAFF. The CDR3 region has the DNA TGTGCCAGCAGCTCGGGACAGGGGGGACCCTCTGAAGCTTTCTTT.

This chain links TRBV15 with TRBJ1-5; a weak D match, TRBD1 (5 bases). Trimming left V 6 bases short and J 4 bases short, with 10 bases between. Germline V gene lookup returns CDR1 LNHNV and CDR2 YYDKDF (reference sequence). The CDR3 is 13 amino acids. The CDR3 DNA reads as TGTGCCACCAGTCTGGGGGGAAATCAGCCCCAGCATTTT. This sequence encodes CATSLGGNQPQHF. Based on the CDR3 plus reference TRBV15 and TRBJ1-5, the full variable domain is DAMVIQNPRYQVTQFGKPVTLSCSQTLNHNVMYWYQQKSSQAPKLLFHYYDKDFNNEADTPDNFQSRRPNTSFCFLDIRSPGLGDTAMYLCATSLGGNQPQHFGDGTRLSIL.

This sequence joins TRBV5-5 and TRBJ1-2; no definite D call. Trimming removed 4 bases from V and 1 base from J, with 5 bases in between. Germline V gene data show CDR1 as SGHKS and CDR2 as YYEKEE (reference sequence). This CDR3 contains 12 residues. The CDR3 DNA sequence: TGTGCCAGCAGCCTTAATAACTATGGCTACACCTTC. The encoded protein is CASSLNNYGYTF.

V is TRBV9 and J is TRBJ1-3; D is ambiguous. Deletions cut 0 bases from V and 2 bases from J, with 12 bases between. The CDR3 spans 16 residues. The germline V gene encodes CDR1 SGDLS and CDR2 YYNGEE. The CDR3 reads CASSVGAGTTGNTIYF. The DNA of the CDR3 is TGTGCCAGCAGCGTAGGGGCAGGAACAACTGGAAACACCATATATTTT.

The CDR3 spells CASSTRGGTEAFF. The DNA for the CDR3 is TGTGCCAGCAGTACACGGGGGGGCACTGAAGCTTTCTTT. The J gene is TRBJ1-1, the V gene TRBV6-6, with TRBD1 as a possible D gene (5 bases). Trimming took off 5 bases at V and 4 bases at J, with 11 bases between the two ends. CDR1 MNHNY and CDR2 SVGAGI come from the germline V gene (reference sequence). The CDR3 runs 13 residues.

The chain uses TRBV12-3 or TRBV12-4 and TRBJ2-4, with TRBD1 matching over 7 bases. J gave up 10 bases and V 6 bases, and 9 bases lay outside the gene matches. The CDR3 is made up of 13 amino acids. The CDR3 DNA follows: TGTGCCAGCAGACCCCCGGGACAGCTAATTCAGTACTTC. Translation gives CASRPPGQLIQYF.

The chain is built from TRBV28 and TRBJ1-5; tentative D call: TRBD1 (5 bases). Germline V CDR1 and CDR2: MDHEN, SYDVKM. V was shortened by 8 bases and J by 4 bases, with 21 bases between the two germline ends. The CDR3 loop spans 16 amino acids. The CDR3 region is CASVSQSGGGNQPQHF. The CDR3 region has the DNA TGTGCCAGCGTTTCTCAAAGCGGCGGGGGAAATCAGCCCCAGCATTTT.

The CDR3 coding sequence is TGTGCCAGCAGTGAAGGGGGGGGCGGAAATCAGCCCCAGCATTTT. It is translated as CASSEGGGGNQPQHF. The chain is built from TRBV2 and TRBJ1-5; possibly TRBD1 for D (6 bases). Trimming took 1 base from V and 4 from J, leaving 11 bases between them. CDR1 SNHLY and CDR2 FYNNEI come from the germline V gene. The CDR3 runs to 15 residues.

This clone was seen only once. The chain combines TRBV3-1 (or the pseudogene TRBV3-2) with TRBJ1-2, with TRBD1 identical over 9 bases. Germline V gene lookup returns CDR1 LGHDT and CDR2 YNNKEL (reference sequence). The CDR3 runs to 15 residues. V lost 3 bases and J lost 5; bases outside the gene matches: 7. DNA of the CDR3: TGTGCCAGCAGCCACCAGGGACAGGGAAGATATGGCTACACCTTC. Protein sequence: CASSHQGQGRYGYTF.

The gene calls are TRBV2 and TRBJ1-2, with 7 bases identical to TRBD1. V lost 7 bases and J lost 6; bases outside the gene matches: 2. From germline, CDR1 is SNHLY and CDR2 FYNNEI. The CDR3 has 11 residues. The CDR3 protein is CASTRGDGYTF. The CDR3 nucleotides read TGTGCCAGCACCAGGGGGGATGGCTACACCTTC.

The chain carries TRBV9 and TRBJ1-6; TRBD1 is a possible D gene (6 bases). Germline loops: CDR1 SGDLS, CDR2 YYNGEE. Trimming took off 4 bases at V and 0 bases at J, with 8 bases between the two ends. This CDR3 comprises 15 residues. The CDR3: CASSQGSSYNSPLHF. CDR3 sequence (DNA): TGTGCCAGCAGCCAGGGGAGCTCCTATAATTCACCCCTCCACTTT.

V is TRBV7-8 and J is TRBJ1-4; D is uncertain. With 6 bases removed from V and 0 bases from J, the gap between germline ends came to 8 bases. Germline CDR1 and CDR2: SGHVS and FQNEAQ. This CDR3 comprises 14 residues. The CDR3 loop reads CASSPYSTNEKLFF. The DNA for the CDR3 is TGTGCCAGCAGTCCCTACTCAACTAATGAAAAACTGTTTTTT.

The rearrangement uses TRBV7-9 and TRBJ2-5, with 12 nucleotides matching TRBD2. The trim removed 5 bases at V and 3 bases at J, leaving 7 bases unmatched. Germline V gene sequence: CDR1 SEHNR, CDR2 FQNEAQ (reference sequence). This CDR3 has 16 amino acids. The CDR3 DNA reads TGTGCCAGCAGCCTCGGACTAGCGGGGCGAAAAGAGACCCAGTACTTC. Protein product: CASSLGLAGRKETQYF.

The chain uses TRBV2 and TRBJ2-5, with TRBD1 identical over 8 bases. Germline CDR1 reads SNHLY; CDR2 reads FYNNEI. CDR3 size: 17 residues. V shed 5 bases, J shed 2 bases, and the junction held 13 bases outside the gene matches. The CDR3 loop reads CASSFTPGQAHQETQYF. The DNA of the CDR3 is TGTGCCAGCAGTTTTACCCCGGGACAGGCGCATCAAGAGACCCAGTACTTC.

The chain combines TRBV12-2 with TRBJ2-1; TRBD2 is taken as the D call from the table, unchecked against the DNA. TRBV12-2 is tagged as a pseudogene. CDR3 length: 15 residues. The DNA for the CDR3 is TGTGCAAGTCGCTTAGTACGGGAGGACTACAATGAGCAGTTCTTC. Amino acids: CASRLVREDYNEQFF.

The chain is built from TRBV6-5 and TRBJ1-5; tentatively, D is TRBD1 (6 bases). The germline CDR1 and CDR2 sequences are MNHEY and SVGAGI. V shed 4 bases and J shed 7 bases, with 14 bases lying between them. This CDR3 is built from 14 residues. CDR3 DNA sequence: TGTGCCAGCAGTTCCAAGACAGGTCAGCAGCCCCAGCATTTT. Protein: CASSSKTGQQPQHF.

The rearrangement joins TRBV24-1 to TRBJ1-2; possibly TRBD1 for D (5 bases). The CDR3 sequence is 16 residues long. V was cut by 3 bases and J by 1 base, with 14 bases left in between. CDR1 is KGHDR, CDR2 SFDVKD, per germline. CDR3 region: CATSDPKRGLNYGYTF. Here the CDR3 DNA reads TGTGCCACCAGTGATCCAAAAAGGGGCCTTAACTATGGCTACACCTTC.

This clone was picked up one time. V usage is TRBV28 and J usage is TRBJ2-1; D is perhaps TRBD2 (6 bases). The CDR3 is 12 amino acids. Germline assignment: CDR1 MDHEN and CDR2 SYDVKM. Trimming stripped 3 bases from V and 10 bases from J, with 10 bases between. CDR3 nucleotide sequence: TGTGCCAGCAGTTTGGAGGGGTGGGAGCAGTTCTTC. Its translation is CASSLEGWEQFF.